This T cell receptor beta chain was captured in a study of T cells in women clearing cervical HPV infection. Overall study: Case blood was drawn when the lesion was first found; control blood after infection became undetectable.

Average input was approximately 1,100 ng genomic DNA for immunoSEQ TCR beta CDR3 amplification. Using immunoSEQ multiplex PCR, the repertoire was profiled, and TCRdb retains in-frame clones only, with some absent. The sample data list tens of thousands of clones. Findings of the study overall: Controls had more TRBV6-7 (0.16%) than cases (roughly 0.11%). Richness plus V gene abundances separated cases from controls with AUC 0.8 to 0.85.

Concerning this clone itself: Antigen: not known. The observed sequence ends 3 residues before the CDR3 terminus, with the missing tail filled in from the germline J gene.

Germline lookup yields CDR1 MNHNS and CDR2 SASEGT. V was pared by 3 bases and J by 2 bases, with 12 bases between. This CDR3 has 15 amino acids. Sequencing was done on a sample of blood buffy coat. This TCR came from a woman between 18 and 75 years old with a cervical HPV16 infection that either progressed to CIN3+ or cleared (not recorded which). The J gene is TRBJ2-3, the V gene TRBV6-1, with unresolved D. The CDR3 loop reads CASSDRRPDTDTQYF. Partial CDR3 DNA: TGTGCCAGCAGTGACAGGCGACCAGACACAGATACG.